The rows below give T cell receptor beta chains drawn from one sample of a study of cytomegalovirus exposure and HLA in healthy donors. Sequencing used immunoSEQ multiplex PCR; TCRdb keeps in-frame clones, though not all of them. This sample yields over 95,000 clones, of which more than 65% are seen a single time; approximately 9.9% belongs to the top ten. Material: PBMCs. Source of these receptors: a man aged 40-50 years in good health and CMV-seropositive. CDR3s include the opening cysteine and the closing phenylalanine or tryptophan. D genes are given only for firm matches. The size field is filled for only some rows; it gives once, few, many or a size class.

size,D,V,J,CDR3,DNA
once,NA,TRBV11-1,TRBJ1-1,CASSLGQEAFF,TGTGCCAGCAGCTTAGGACAGGAAGCTTTCTTT
NA,NA,TRBV15,TRBJ2-1,CATSGGTVAYNEQFF,TGTGCCACCAGCGGCGGGACAGTCGCCTACAATGAGCAGTTCTTC
NA,NA,TRBV5-6,TRBJ1-1,CASSLDGVRTEAFF,TGTGCCAGCAGCTTGGACGGGGTAAGGACTGAAGCTTTCTTT
NA,NA,TRBV25-1,TRBJ1-6,CASSEYAGENSPLHF,TGTGCCAGCAGTGAATACGCAGGGGAGAATTCACCCCTCCACTTT
NA,NA,TRBV9,TRBJ2-7,CASSVGTGDVYTTNPFSYEQYF,TGTGCCAGCAGCGTAGGAACCGGGGATGTGTACACCACCAACCCATTCTCCTACGAGCAGTACTTC
NA,TRBD2,TRBV9,TRBJ2-7,CASSVGPSGAYEQYF,TGTGCCAGCAGCGTAGGTCCTAGCGGGGCCTACGAGCAGTACTTC
NA,TRBD1,TRBV15,TRBJ2-3,CATGQGLGTGNTDTQYF,TGTGCCACCGGACAGGGATTAGGTACGGGGAACACAGATACGCAGTATTTT
NA,NA,TRBV7-9,TRBJ2-1,CASSRQASSYNEQFF,TGTGCCAGCAGCCGACAGGCAAGCTCCTACAATGAGCAGTTCTTC
NA,NA,TRBV30,TRBJ2-7,CAWGGTAKYYEQYF,TGTGCCTGGGGGGGGACAGCGAAATACTACGAGCAGTACTTC
NA,TRBD1,TRBV9,TRBJ1-1,CASSGRQGATEAFF,TGTGCCAGCAGCGGAAGACAGGGGGCAACTGAAGCTTTCTTT
NA,NA,TRBV18,TRBJ1-4,CASSKSATNEKLFF,TGTGCCAGCTCAAAATCTGCAACTAATGAAAAACTGTTTTTT
NA,TRBD2,TRBV7-6,TRBJ2-1,CASSLARGGPVDEQFF,TGTGCCAGCAGCTTAGCGCGGGGGGGGCCGGTTGATGAGCAGTTCTTC
few,NA,TRBV5-1,TRBJ2-5,CASSLVAEETQYF,TGCGCCAGCAGCTTGGTAGCGGAAGAGACCCAGTACTTC
NA,TRBD1,TRBV6-4,TRBJ1-1,CASSAGGQGIAEAFF,TGTGCCAGCAGTGCCGGCGGACAGGGTATCGCTGAAGCTTTCTTT
once,NA,TRBV6-5,TRBJ1-4,CASSKYRQVEKLFF,TGTGCCAGCAGCAAATACCGACAGGTAGAAAAACTGTTTTTT
few,TRBD2,TRBV25-1,TRBJ2-1,CASSEMRGRFNEQFF,TGTGCCAGCAGTGAAATGCGGGGGAGGTTCAATGAGCAGTTCTTC
NA,NA,TRBV7-2,TRBJ2-7,CARGGRGRYEQYF,TGTGCCAGGGGAGGCAGGGGGAGATACGAGCAGTACTTC
NA,TRBD2,TRBV9,TRBJ2-7,CASSGGGTYEQYF,TGTGCCAGCAGCGGGGGGGGAACCTACGAGCAGTACTTC
few,NA,TRBV2,TRBJ2-6,CASTPRLGVLTF,TGTGCCAGCACCCCCCGACTGGGCGTCCTGACTTTC
NA,TRBD1,TRBV4-2,TRBJ1-4,CASSRGTERGIEKLFF,TGTGCCAGCAGCCGGGGGACAGAGCGAGGGATTGAAAAACTGTTTTTT
once,NA,TRBV9,TRBJ1-2,CASSPTSQRVGGGYTF,TGTGCCAGCAGCCCCACGTCACAACGCGTAGGGGGTGGCTACACCTTC
NA,NA,TRBV28,TRBJ1-2,CASSSPHTGSSYDYTF,TGTGCCAGCAGTTCGCCCCATACAGGGTCGAGCTATGACTACACCTTC
NA,TRBD1,TRBV12-5,TRBJ1-1,CASGSDATGENTEAFF,TGTGCTAGTGGTTCCGATGCAACAGGGGAGAACACTGAAGCTTTCTTT
few,NA,TRBV10-3,TRBJ1-4,CAISAEGTNEKLFF,TGTGCCATCAGTGCGGAGGGAACTAATGAAAAACTGTTTTTT
NA,TRBD2,TRBV29-1,TRBJ2-3,CSVSGTSGGTTDTQYF,TGCAGCGTTTCCGGGACTAGCGGGGGCACCACAGATACGCAGTATTTT
NA,NA,TRBV6-1,TRBJ2-6,CASSGGSGANGLTF,TGTGCCAGCAGTGGGGGATCTGGGGCCAACGGCCTGACTTTC
NA,NA,TRBV23-1,TRBJ1-5,CASTPETAINQPQHF,TGCGCCAGCACCCCCGAGACAGCCATTAATCAGCCCCAGCATTTT
NA,NA,TRBV29-1,TRBJ1-5,CSVAGRESQPQHF,TGCAGCGTAGCCGGGCGGGAGTCTCAGCCCCAGCATTTT
NA,TRBD2,TRBV10-3,TRBJ2-2,CAISAAGTRNTNTGELFF,TGTGCCATCAGTGCAGCCGGGACTAGAAACACGAACACCGGGGAGCTGTTTTTT
NA,TRBD2,TRBV29-1,TRBJ2-5,CSVTPGGVQETQYF,TGCAGCGTGACTCCGGGGGGGGTACAAGAGACCCAGTACTTC
NA,TRBD1,TRBV6-6,TRBJ2-7,CASSYLGQGASEQYF,TGTGCCAGCAGTTACTTAGGGCAGGGGGCCTCCGAGCAGTACTTC
NA,TRBD1,TRBV5-1,TRBJ2-1,CASSLNQGGTGVGFAEQFF,TGCGCCAGCAGCTTGAATCAAGGCGGGACAGGGGTAGGTTTCGCTGAGCAGTTCTTC